Listed below are T cell receptor beta chains from one sample, sequenced in a study of follicular helper T cells after annual influenza vaccination. The data were produced by immunoSEQ multiplex PCR, yet TCRdb's version contains in-frame clones alone and is incomplete. The sample includes about 4,900 clones, 83% of them seen just once. Specimen: CXCR5+ CD38- circulating T follicular helper cells from blood, collected 7 days after influenza vaccination. These receptors were obtained from an adult who received the influenza vaccine. CDR3s leave out the opening cysteine and the closing phenylalanine or tryptophan.

TRBJ1-1 TRBV18 ASSTRTDNTEAF
TRBJ2-2 TRBV27 ASSEQGARTGELF
TRBJ1-2 TRBV4-2 ASSPTGPGGYGYT
TRBJ1-2 TRBV7-2 ASSFRGRQISFHGYT
TRBJ2-2 TRBV29-1 SAGGYDTGELF
TRBJ2-6 TRBV7-2 ASSLYLAKNTGANVLT
TRBJ2-3 TRBV6-1 ASSVYGTDTQY
TRBJ2-2 TRBV18 ASSPWDELSGELF
TRBJ1-1 TRBV19 ASSIQGNTEAF
TRBJ1-1 TRBV27 ASKFTGTNTEAF
TRBJ2-7 TRBV14 ASSPRGPRGQNEQY
TRBJ1-3 TRBV9 ASSQIWAGNTIY
TRBJ2-1 TRBV7-3 ASSPSGSGYNEQF
TRBJ1-1 TRBV4-3 ASSQGGSTEAF
TRBJ2-3 TRBV7-2 ASSPGGADTQY
TRBJ1-4 TRBV18 ASSQGLTEKLF
TRBJ2-1 TRBV7-3 ASSGQGAYNEQF
TRBJ2-5 TRBV6-5 ASSYAQGGLAQY
TRBJ2-2 TRBV7-7 ASSSGLDTGELF
TRBJ2-3 TRBV5-4 ASSLAARRATDTQY
TRBJ2-2 TRBV6-6 ASSYTPGTPELF
TRBJ2-5 TRBV7-8 ASSFSGTGGTQY
TRBJ2-3 TRBV14 ASSQDMADTQY
TRBJ2-5 TRBV5-1 ASSGGETQY
TRBJ2-1 TRBV7-3 ASSATSGAYNEQF
TRBJ2-2 TRBV7-3 ASSQLAGELF
TRBJ1-3 TRBV7-3 ASGQGDGNTIY
TRBJ2-2 TRBV10-3 AIRELAGKTGELF
TRBJ2-3 TRBV4-3 ASSQDLAGGPDTQY
TRBJ2-3 TRBV15 ATSNSGGVDTQY
TRBJ1-1 TRBV7-9 ASSPHADTEAF
TRBJ1-1 TRBV7-9 ASSLTGGVSEAF
TRBJ1-1 TRBV5-8 ASRTDRAGTEAF
TRBJ2-1 TRBV7-6 ASSLVTSSSYNEQF
TRBJ2-3 TRBV5-4 ASSLTLAGGSADTQY
TRBJ1-1 TRBV7-9 ASSRDGNTEAF
TRBJ2-3 TRBV2 ASSDQAGGNTQY
TRBJ2-5 TRBV18 ASSPRTSGGRGTQY
TRBJ2-5 TRBV7-9 ASSYGVLETQY
TRBJ2-3 TRBV18 ASSRGQLGPSTDTQY
TRBJ1-2 TRBV19 ASSIKRRTDYT
TRBJ2-3 TRBV5-1 ASSLWGLAADTQY
TRBJ2-1 TRBV10-3 ATQGQGALYNEQF
TRBJ1-5 TRBV19 ASSKANRETSPQH
TRBJ2-2 TRBV18 ASSPQTQGSTGELF